This T cell receptor (beta chain) comes out of a study of blood T cell repertoires in COVID-19. Study details: The United States, Italy and Spain were the sources of the acute and convalescent COVID-19 samples. Sources were T cells, B-cell-depleted T cells, or PBMCs; the material itself was cDNA or gDNA.

In the original processing: Reference gene primer amplification in the assay estimated nucleated cell counts. Sequencing used immunoSEQ multiplex PCR; TCRdb keeps in-frame clones, though not all of them. V, J and clone size were drawn from that table, and D and trimming were deduced from the DNA. The table shows fewer than 300,000 clones, with 70% to 75% occurring only once. CDR3 length: 14 amino acids. V dropped 3 bases and J dropped 7 bases, with 13 bases sitting between them. Germline CDR1 and CDR2: SGHAT and FQNNGV. The clonotype comes from a woman older than 75 with acute or convalescent COVID-19. Material for sequencing was peripheral blood. The chain links TRBV11-2 to TRBJ1-3; D is ambiguous. As DNA, the CDR3 is TGTGCCAGCAGCTTTCCAGGAGGTCGGAACACCATATATTTT. Its protein product is CASSFPGGRNTIYF. Full variable domain (remainder filled in from reference TRBV11-2 and TRBJ1-3): EAGVAQSPRYKIIEKRQSVAFWCNPISGHATLYWYQQILGQGPKLLIQFQNNGVVDDSQLPKDRFSAERLKGVDSTLKIQPAKLEDSAVYLCASSFPGGRNTIYFGEGSWLTVV.